This T cell receptor beta chain was sequenced in a study of cytotoxic CD8 clonotypes in ibrutinib-treated CLL. Across the whole study: Partial response occurred in some 25 patients and complete response in 2; at median about 70 months, approximately 15 remained remitted and some 12 progressed. Following a median 12 months of treatment, with a range of 6 to 36, response samples were taken.

As to this clone: Its antigen is not known.

Study observations and caveats: Baseline levels of clonality went above those of age-matched healthy donors and moved with circulating CD8+ T-cell counts. Public clonotypes showed up rarely, and on treatment they shrank or held steady.

Germline CDR1 and CDR2: SGHRS and YFSETQ. The CDR3 spans 16 residues. V lost 6 bases and J lost 0; bases outside the gene matches: 12. Only in-frame clones appear in the TCRdb table, and some are missing; sequencing was by immunoSEQ multiplex PCR. The table shows roughly 110,000 clones, with 50% to 65% occurring only once. This specimen was PBMCs, taken after 24 months of ibrutinib treatment. The receptor comes from a human donor with chronic lymphocytic leukemia. The chain employs TRBV5-1 and TRBJ2-7; 7 bases are shared with TRBD1. The CDR3 protein is CASTSRGMTSSYEQYF. The CDR3 nucleotides are TGCGCCAGCACCAGCAGGGGGATGACGAGCTCCTACGAGCAGTACTTC.